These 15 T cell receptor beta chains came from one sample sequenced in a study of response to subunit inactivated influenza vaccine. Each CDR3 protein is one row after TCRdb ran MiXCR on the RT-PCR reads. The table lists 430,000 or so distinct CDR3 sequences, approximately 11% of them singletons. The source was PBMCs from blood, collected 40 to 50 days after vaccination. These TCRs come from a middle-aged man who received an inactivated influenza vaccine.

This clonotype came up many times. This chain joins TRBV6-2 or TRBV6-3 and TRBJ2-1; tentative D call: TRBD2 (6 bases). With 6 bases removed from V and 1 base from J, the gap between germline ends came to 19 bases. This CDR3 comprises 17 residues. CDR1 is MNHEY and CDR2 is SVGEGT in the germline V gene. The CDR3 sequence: CASSPVGSGLSYNEQFF. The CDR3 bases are TGTGCCAGCAGCCCCGTGGGAAGCGGGCTATCCTACAATGAGCAGTTCTTC.

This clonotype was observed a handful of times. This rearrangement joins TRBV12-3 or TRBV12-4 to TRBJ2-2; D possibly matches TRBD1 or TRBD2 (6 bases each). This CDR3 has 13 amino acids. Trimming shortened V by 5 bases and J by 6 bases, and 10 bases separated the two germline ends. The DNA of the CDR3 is TGTGCCAGCAGTAAAGGGGGGCCCGGGGAGCTGTTTTTT. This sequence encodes CASSKGGPGELFF.

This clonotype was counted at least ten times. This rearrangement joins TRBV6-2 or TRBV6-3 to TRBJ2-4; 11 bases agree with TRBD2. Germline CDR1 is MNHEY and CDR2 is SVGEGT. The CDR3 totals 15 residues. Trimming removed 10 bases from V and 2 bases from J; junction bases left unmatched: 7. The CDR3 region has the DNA TGTGCCATCCTTAGCGGGGGGGCGTCCAAAAACATTCAGTACTTC. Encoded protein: CAILSGGASKNIQYF.

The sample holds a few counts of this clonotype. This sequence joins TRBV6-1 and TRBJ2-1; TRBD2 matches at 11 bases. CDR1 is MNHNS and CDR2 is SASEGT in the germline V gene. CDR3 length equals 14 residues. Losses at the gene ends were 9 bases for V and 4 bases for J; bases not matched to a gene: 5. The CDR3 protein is CASDSGGGYNEQFF. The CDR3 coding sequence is TGTGCCAGTGATAGCGGGGGGGGATACAATGAGCAGTTCTTC.

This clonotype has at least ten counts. CDR3 DNA: TGTGCCAGCAGTTATTCCGGACTAGTGGGGGTATACTACGAGCAGTACTTC. Residues: CASSYSGLVGVYYEQYF. The J gene is TRBJ2-7, the V gene TRBV6-2 or TRBV6-3; 7 bases align to TRBD2. CDR3 length: 17 residues. V dropped 3 bases and J dropped 3; count of bases not matched to a gene: 14. Germline CDR1 is MNHEY and CDR2 is SVGEGT.

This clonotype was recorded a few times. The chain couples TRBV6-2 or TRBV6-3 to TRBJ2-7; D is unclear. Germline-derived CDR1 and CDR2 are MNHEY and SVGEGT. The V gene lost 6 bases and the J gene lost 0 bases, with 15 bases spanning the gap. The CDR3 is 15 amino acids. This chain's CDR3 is CASSTLLGPSYEQYF. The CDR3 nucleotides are TGTGCCAGCAGCACCCTTCTAGGACCCTCCTACGAGCAGTACTTC.

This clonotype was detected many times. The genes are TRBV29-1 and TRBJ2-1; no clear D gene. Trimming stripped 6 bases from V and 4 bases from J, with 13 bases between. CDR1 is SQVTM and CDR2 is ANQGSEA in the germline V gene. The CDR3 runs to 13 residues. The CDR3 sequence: CSVMDAFYNEQFF. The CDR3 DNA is TGCAGCGTCATGGACGCCTTTTACAATGAGCAGTTCTTC.

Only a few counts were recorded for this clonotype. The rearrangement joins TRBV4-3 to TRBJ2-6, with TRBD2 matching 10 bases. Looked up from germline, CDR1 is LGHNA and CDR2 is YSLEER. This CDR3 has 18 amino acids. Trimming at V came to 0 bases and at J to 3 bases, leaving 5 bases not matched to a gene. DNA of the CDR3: TGCGCCAGCAGCCAAGACCAGCGGGGGGGCGTTGGGGCCAACGTCCTGACTTTC. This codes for CASSQDQRGGVGANVLTF.

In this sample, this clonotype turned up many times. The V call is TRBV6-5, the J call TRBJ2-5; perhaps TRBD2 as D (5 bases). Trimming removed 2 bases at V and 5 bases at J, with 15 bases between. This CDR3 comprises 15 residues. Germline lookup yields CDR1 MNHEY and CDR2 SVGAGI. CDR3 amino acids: CASSYGSGLGETQYF. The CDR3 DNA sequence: TGTGCCAGCAGTTACGGTTCAGGACTCGGGGAGACCCAGTACTTC.

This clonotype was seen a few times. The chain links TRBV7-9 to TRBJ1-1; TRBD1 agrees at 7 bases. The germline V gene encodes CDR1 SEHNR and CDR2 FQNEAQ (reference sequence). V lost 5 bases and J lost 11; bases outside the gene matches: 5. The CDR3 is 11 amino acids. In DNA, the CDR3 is TGTGCCAGCAGCCCAGGGGGGCCGGCTTTCTTT. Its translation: CASSPGGPAFF.

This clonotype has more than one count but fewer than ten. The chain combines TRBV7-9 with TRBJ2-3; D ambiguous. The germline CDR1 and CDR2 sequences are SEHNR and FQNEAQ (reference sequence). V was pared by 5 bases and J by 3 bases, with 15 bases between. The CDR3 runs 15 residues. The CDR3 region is CASSLGGEATDTQYF. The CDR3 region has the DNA TGTGCCAGCAGCCTAGGTGGAGAGGCGACAGATACGCAGTATTTT.

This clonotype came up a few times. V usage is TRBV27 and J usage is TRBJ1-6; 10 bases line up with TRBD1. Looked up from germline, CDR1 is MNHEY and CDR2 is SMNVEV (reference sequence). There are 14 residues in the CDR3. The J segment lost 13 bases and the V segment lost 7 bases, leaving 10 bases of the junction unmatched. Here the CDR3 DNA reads TGTGCCAGCACCCGACAGGGGGCAGCTTATCCCCTCCACTTT. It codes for CASTRQGAAYPLHF.

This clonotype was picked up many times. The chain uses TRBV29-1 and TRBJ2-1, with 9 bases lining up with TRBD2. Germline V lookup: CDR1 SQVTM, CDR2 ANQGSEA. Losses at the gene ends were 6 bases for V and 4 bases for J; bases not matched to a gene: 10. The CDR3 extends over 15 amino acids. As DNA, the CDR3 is TGCAGCGTAGCACGCGGGGGGGGCTCTTACAATGAGCAGTTCTTC. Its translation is CSVARGGGSYNEQFF.

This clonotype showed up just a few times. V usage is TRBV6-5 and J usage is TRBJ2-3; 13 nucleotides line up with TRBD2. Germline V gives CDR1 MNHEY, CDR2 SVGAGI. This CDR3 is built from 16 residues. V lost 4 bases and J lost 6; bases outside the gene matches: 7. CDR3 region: CASSSTSGRPMDTQYF. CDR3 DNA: TGTGCCAGCAGTTCGACTAGCGGGAGGCCCATGGATACGCAGTATTTT.

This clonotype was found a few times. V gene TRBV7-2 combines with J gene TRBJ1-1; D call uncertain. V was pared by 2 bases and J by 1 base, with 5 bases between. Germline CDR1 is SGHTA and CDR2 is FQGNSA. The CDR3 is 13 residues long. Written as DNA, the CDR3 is TGTGCCAGCAGCTTAATAGCGAACACTGAAGCTTTCTTT. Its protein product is CASSLIANTEAFF.